Presented here are 30 T cell receptor beta chains from one specimen sequenced in a study of blood T cell repertoires in COVID-19. Clones were read by immunoSEQ multiplex PCR, and TCRdb kept only the in-frame ones, dropping some. The sample shows around 130,000 clones, 65% to 90% of them seen only once. The sample taken for sequencing was peripheral blood. These receptors came from a man aged 50 to 60 with acute or convalescent COVID-19.

This CDR3 is CASEAVRGEAFF. In DNA form, the CDR3 reads TGTGCTAGTGAGGCGGTCCGTGGTGAAGCTTTCTTT. The chain joins TRBV12-5 to TRBJ1-1; D gene unclear. CDR3 size: 12 residues. V was cut by 7 bases and J by 7 bases, with 13 bases left in between. Germline lookup yields CDR1 LGHNT and CDR2 FRNRAP.

The V and J genes are TRBV6-1 and TRBJ1-4, with D uncertain. The CDR3 covers 12 residues. Germline V gene data show CDR1 as MNHNS and CDR2 as SASEGT. V lost 1 base to trimming and J lost 8 bases, with 5 bases between them. This chain's CDR3 is CASSEDREKLFF. CDR3 nucleotides: TGTGCCAGCAGTGAAGACCGGGAAAAACTGTTTTTT.

This chain joins TRBV27 and TRBJ2-7, with TRBD2 matching 8 bases. Germline CDR1 is MNHEY and CDR2 is SMNVEV (reference sequence). The CDR3 has 15 residues. The V gene end was trimmed by 7 bases and the J gene end by 6 bases; junction bases not matched to a gene: 14. CDR3 loop: CASTLIAGRTGEQYF. The CDR3 DNA sequence: TGTGCCAGCACGCTTATAGCGGGGAGGACCGGCGAGCAGTACTTC.

The V gene is TRBV3-1 (or the pseudogene TRBV3-2), the J gene TRBJ2-7; weak D call: TRBD2 (5 bases). The CDR3 spans 13 residues. Germline lookup yields CDR1 LGHDT and CDR2 YNNKEL (reference sequence). V dropped 4 bases and J dropped 0 bases, with 7 bases sitting between them. The CDR3 reads CASSRGFSYEQYF. The CDR3 bases are TGTGCCAGCAGCCGCGGGTTCTCCTACGAGCAGTACTTC.

This rearrangement joins TRBV15 to TRBJ1-6, with D possibly matching TRBD1 (6 bases). The CDR3 spans 11 residues. Germline V gives CDR1 LNHNV, CDR2 YYDKDF (reference sequence). The V end was cut by 4 bases, the J end by 15 bases, with 10 bases between. The CDR3 loop is CATSNGQSLHF. CDR3 DNA sequence: TGTGCCACCAGCAACGGACAGAGCCTCCACTTT.

V gene TRBV7-2 combines with J gene TRBJ2-7; D is unclear. The V gene lost 5 bases and the J gene lost 3 bases, with 14 bases spanning the gap. The germline gives CDR1 SGHTA, CDR2 FQGNSA. The CDR3 has 14 residues. CDR3 loop: CASSPGLFGYEQYF. CDR3 DNA sequence: TGTGCCAGCAGCCCCGGGTTATTCGGCTACGAGCAGTACTTC. Drawing the rest from reference TRBV7-2 and TRBJ2-7, the complete variable domain is GAGVSQSPSNKVTEKGKDVELRCDPISGHTALYWYRQSLGQGLEFLIYFQGNSAPDKSGLPSDRFSAERTGGSVSTLTIQRTQQEDSAVYLCASSPGLFGYEQYFGPGTRLTVT.

Comments on this clone: At one end, the junction sequence differs from germline, possibly due to a read error. The chain carries TRBV4-2 and TRBJ1-1; D is unclear. Germline lookup yields CDR1 LGHNA and CDR2 YNFKEQ. This CDR3 is built from 15 residues. The CDR3 spells CASSEEMGQNTEAFF. The CDR3 coding sequence is TGTGCCAGCAGCGAAGAGATGGGCCAGAACACTGAAGCTTTCTTT.

The V and J genes are TRBV19 and TRBJ2-2; 10 bases agree with TRBD2. Trimming took 4 bases from V and 4 from J; bases not matched to a gene: 6. In germline, CDR1 is LNHDA, CDR2 SQIVND (reference sequence). This CDR3 has 16 amino acids. CDR3 sequence: CASSTRTSGGTGELFF. The CDR3, as DNA: TGTGCCAGTAGTACGCGGACTAGCGGAGGCACCGGGGAGCTGTTTTTT.

The rearrangement joins TRBV2 to TRBJ1-4, with D maybe TRBD1 (5 bases). The CDR3 runs to 16 residues. Deletions cut 10 bases from V and 8 bases from J, with 26 bases between. CDR1 is SNHLY, CDR2 FYNNEI, per germline. The CDR3 nucleotides read TGTGCCACCCAGAGAACGTCACCGGGGGGAAGGGAAAAACTGTTTTTT. Translating gives CATQRTSPGGREKLFF.

V usage is TRBV10-2 and J usage is TRBJ2-3, with a weak D call TRBD2 (6 bases). Germline loops: CDR1 WSHSY, CDR2 SAAADI. V was cut by 5 bases and J by 6 bases, with 21 bases left in between. The CDR3 contains 16 residues. The CDR3 DNA follows: TGCGCCAGCAGTCCTCAGGCGGGGCGCGCTTCCGATACGCAGTATTTT. This codes for CASSPQAGRASDTQYF.

J is TRBJ1-3 and V is TRBV11-2; no clear D gene. The V gene lost 5 bases and the J gene lost 3 bases, with 8 bases spanning the gap. The germline CDR1 and CDR2 sequences are SGHAT and FQNNGV. The CDR3 contains 13 residues. For the CDR3, the DNA is TGTGCCAGCAGCCGTCAGGTTGGAAACACCATATATTTT. This gives the protein CASSRQVGNTIYF.

This clone has more than one count but fewer than ten. The sample contains more than one DNA sequence encoding this CDR3. The chain is built from TRBV5-1 and TRBJ1-1; D is undetermined. The CDR3 sequence is 14 residues long. The V and J ends lost 0 bases and 5 bases respectively, with 11 bases between them. Germline V gene data show CDR1 as SGHRS and CDR2 as YFSETQ. This chain's CDR3 is CASSLDPGGTEAFF. The CDR3 nucleotides read TGCGCCAGCAGCTTGGACCCGGGAGGGACTGAAGCTTTCTTT.

The chain uses TRBV3-1 (or the pseudogene TRBV3-2) and TRBJ1-5; TRBD1 might be the D (5 bases). V shed 4 bases and J shed 6 bases, with 10 bases lying between them. This CDR3 comprises 13 residues. Germline V CDR1 and CDR2: LGHDT, YNNKEL (reference sequence). The CDR3 spells CASSRGDGQPQHF. The DNA of the CDR3 is TGTGCCAGCAGCCGGGGGGACGGTCAGCCCCAGCATTTT.

The genes are TRBV5-1 and TRBJ2-5; TRBD1 matches 9 bases. Looked up from germline, CDR1 is SGHRS and CDR2 is YFSETQ. The CDR3 covers 15 residues. After removal of 3 bases from V and 7 bases from J, the junction contained 10 bases not matched to a gene. CDR3 amino acids: CASSWFPGQGGTQYF. For the CDR3, the DNA is TGCGCCAGCAGCTGGTTCCCGGGACAGGGAGGGACCCAGTACTTC.

This chain joins TRBV4-1 and TRBJ1-1, with a tentative D call TRBD1 (5 bases). The CDR3 length is 17 residues. Trimming took off 1 base at V and 2 bases at J, with 17 bases between the two ends. In germline, CDR1 is MGHRA, CDR2 YSYEKL. This CDR3 is CASSQVLFQTDNTEAFF. Written as DNA, the CDR3 is TGCGCCAGCAGCCAAGTTTTATTTCAGACAGACAACACTGAAGCTTTCTTT.

This chain links TRBV27 with TRBJ1-1, with 9 bases aligning to TRBD1. The ends lost 0 bases at V and 4 bases at J; junction bases unmatched: 3. Germline V gene lookup returns CDR1 MNHEY and CDR2 SMNVEV (reference sequence). CDR3 length equals 15 residues. In DNA, the CDR3 is TGTGCCAGCAGTTTATCGGGGACAGGGACCACTGAAGCTTTCTTT. Residues: CASSLSGTGTTEAFF.

This sequence joins TRBV7-2 and TRBJ2-5, with 7 bases lining up with TRBD1. Germline V gene sequence: CDR1 SGHTA, CDR2 FQGNSA. The length of the CDR3 is 16 residues. Trimming removed 5 bases from V and 4 bases from J; junction bases left unmatched: 13. Here the CDR3 DNA reads TGTGCCAGCAGCAGTTCCCTTGGACAGGCACGAGAGACCCAGTACTTC. Protein sequence: CASSSSLGQARETQYF.

V is TRBV7-8 and J is TRBJ2-5; TRBD1 aligns across 8 bases. V shed 4 bases, J shed 4 bases, and the junction held 11 bases outside the gene matches. CDR1 is SGHVS, CDR2 FQNEAQ, per germline. CDR3 length: 16 residues. The CDR3 here is CASSSRPRGLGETQYF. The CDR3 DNA follows: TGTGCCAGCAGCTCCCGGCCCAGGGGGCTGGGAGAGACCCAGTACTTC.

The chain recombines TRBV9 with TRBJ1-6, with TRBD1 identical over 10 bases. This CDR3 comprises 15 residues. After removal of 3 bases from V and 6 bases from J, the junction contained 3 bases not matched to a gene. The germline gives CDR1 SGDLS, CDR2 YYNGEE. CDR3 protein: CASSGQGARNSPLHF. CDR3 nucleotides: TGTGCCAGCAGCGGACAGGGGGCGCGTAATTCACCCCTCCACTTT. The full variable domain, rest sourced from reference TRBV9 and TRBJ1-6, is DSGVTQTPKHLITATGQRVTLRCSPRSGDLSVYWYQQSLDQGLQFLIQYYNGEERAKGNILERFSAQQFPDLHSELNLSSLELGDSALYFCASSGQGARNSPLHFGNGTRLTVT.

The chain uses TRBV4-2 and TRBJ2-2; D gene uncertain. Germline CDR1 reads LGHNA; CDR2 reads YNFKEQ. V was cut by 0 bases and J by 4 bases, with 15 bases left in between. The CDR3 is 17 amino acids. The CDR3, as DNA: TGTGCCAGCAGCCAAGATGCGGCCTTTCGAGCCACCGGGGAGCTGTTTTTT. It yields the protein CASSQDAAFRATGELFF.

The rearrangement links TRBV2 to TRBJ2-7; 11 bases match TRBD2. V shed 1 base and J 3 bases; nucleotides not matched to a gene: 11. CDR3 length: 18 amino acids. Per the germline V gene, CDR1 is SNHLY and CDR2 is FYNNEI. The CDR3 nucleotides are TGTGCCAGCAGTGAAGAACTAGCGGGAGTATTTTTTTACTACGAGCAGTACTTC. Its protein is CASSEELAGVFFYYEQYF.

This clone was counted a single time. V and J are TRBV30 and TRBJ1-1; D call uncertain. Germline values: CDR1 GTSNPN, CDR2 SVGIG (reference sequence). Trimming left V 0 bases short and J 2 bases short, with 10 bases between. The CDR3 has 14 amino acids. This CDR3 is CAWSVLRVNTEAFF. The CDR3 DNA sequence: TGTGCCTGGAGTGTACTTAGAGTAAACACTGAAGCTTTCTTT. The complete variable domain, with remaining parts taken from reference TRBV30 and TRBJ1-1, reads SQTIHQWPATLVQPVGSPLSLECTVEGTSNPNLYWYRQAAGRGLQLLFYSVGIGQISSEVPQNLSASRPQDRQFILSSKKLLLSDSGFYLCAWSVLRVNTEAFFGQGTRLTVV.

This clone was detected only once. The chain uses TRBV2 and TRBJ2-7; 7 positions match TRBD2. The CDR3 runs to 14 residues. Losses at the gene ends were 1 base for V and 4 bases for J; bases not matched to a gene: 4. Germline values: CDR1 SNHLY, CDR2 FYNNEI. The CDR3 DNA reads TGTGCCAGCAGTGAAGGTAGCGGGCTTTACGAGCAGTACTTC. Protein product: CASSEGSGLYEQYF.

The V and J genes are TRBV20-1 and TRBJ2-3; TRBD2 aligns across 7 bases. Looked up from germline, CDR1 is DFQATT and CDR2 is SNEGSKA (reference sequence). V lost 3 bases to trimming and J lost 3 bases; unmatched junction nucleotides: 6. This CDR3 spans 14 amino acids. The CDR3 nucleotides are TGCAGTGCTAGTTTAACGCGGGGGACAGATACGCAGTATTTT. Protein: CSASLTRGTDTQYF.

The chain uses TRBV6-5 and TRBJ1-3, with TRBD1 matching over 10 bases. The CDR3 length is 13 residues. V lost 6 bases to trimming and J lost 4 bases; unmatched junction nucleotides: 0. Germline values: CDR1 MNHEY, CDR2 SVGAGI. CDR3 DNA sequence: TGTGCCAGCAGGACAGGGGGCGGAAACACCATATATTTT. This translates into CASRTGGGNTIYF.

This clone was seen a handful of times. The J gene is TRBJ1-2, the V gene TRBV5-8; no clear D gene. Germline-derived CDR1 and CDR2 are SGHTS and YDEGEE. V was pared by 6 bases and J by 0 bases, with 12 bases between. The CDR3 extends over 14 amino acids. The CDR3 here is CASKSRGANYGYTF. CDR3 DNA sequence: TGTGCCAGCAAGTCGCGGGGAGCTAACTATGGCTACACCTTC.

The chain carries TRBV4-1 and TRBJ2-7; TRBD2 aligns across 12 bases. Per the germline V gene, CDR1 is MGHRA and CDR2 is YSYEKL. V dropped 0 bases and J dropped 7; count of bases not matched to a gene: 16. The CDR3 loop spans 19 amino acids. The CDR3 DNA follows: TGCGCCAGCAGCCAAGAAAGTGGGGTCGGACTAGCGGGGCCTTATGAGCAGTACTTC. This translates into CASSQESGVGLAGPYEQYF.

The chain carries TRBV9 and TRBJ2-7; 9 bases are shared with TRBD1. V dropped 3 bases and J dropped 2; count of bases not matched to a gene: 6. CDR1 and CDR2 (germline): SGDLS, YYNGEE. The CDR3 is 15 residues long. CDR3 residues: CASSADTGGAYEQYF. In DNA, the CDR3 is TGTGCCAGCAGCGCAGATACAGGGGGCGCCTACGAGCAGTACTTC.

Judged by abundance, this clone is medium-sized. The chain uses TRBV7-3 and TRBJ2-2, with 9 positions matching TRBD2. The CDR3 loop spans 16 amino acids. Trimming removed 5 bases from V and 9 bases from J; junction bases left unmatched: 13. CDR1 is SGHTA and CDR2 is FQGTGA in the germline V gene. CDR3 nucleotides: TGTGCCAGCAGCCCCCGCGGGGGGGCTTATACCTGGGAGCTGTTTTTT. Amino acid sequence: CASSPRGGAYTWELFF.

This chain connects TRBV5-6 to TRBJ2-7, with a tentative D call TRBD2 (6 bases). The CDR3 runs to 13 residues. The V end lost 4 bases, the J end lost 4 bases, and 12 bases lay between the germline ends. Germline lookup yields CDR1 SGHDT and CDR2 YYEEEE. This chain's CDR3 is CASSRASEYEQYF. Written as DNA, the CDR3 is TGTGCCAGCAGCAGGGCTAGCGAATACGAGCAGTACTTC.